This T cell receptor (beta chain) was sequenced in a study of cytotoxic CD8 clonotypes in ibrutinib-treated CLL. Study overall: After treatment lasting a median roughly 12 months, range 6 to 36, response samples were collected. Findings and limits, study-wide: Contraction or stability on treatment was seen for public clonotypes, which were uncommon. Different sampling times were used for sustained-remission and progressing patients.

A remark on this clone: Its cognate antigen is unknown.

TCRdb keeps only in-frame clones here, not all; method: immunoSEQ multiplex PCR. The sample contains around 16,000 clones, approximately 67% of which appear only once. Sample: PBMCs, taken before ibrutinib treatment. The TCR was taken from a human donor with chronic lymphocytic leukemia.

The DNA for the CDR3 is TGTGCCAGCAGCTCGAGGACTAACCAAGAGACCCAGTACTTC. Translated, it gives CASSSRTNQETQYF. J is TRBJ2-5 and V is TRBV7-2; weak D call: TRBD2 (6 bases). Trimming took off 4 bases at V and 0 bases at J, with 9 bases between the two ends. The CDR3 has 14 residues. Germline values: CDR1 SGHTA, CDR2 FQGNSA.